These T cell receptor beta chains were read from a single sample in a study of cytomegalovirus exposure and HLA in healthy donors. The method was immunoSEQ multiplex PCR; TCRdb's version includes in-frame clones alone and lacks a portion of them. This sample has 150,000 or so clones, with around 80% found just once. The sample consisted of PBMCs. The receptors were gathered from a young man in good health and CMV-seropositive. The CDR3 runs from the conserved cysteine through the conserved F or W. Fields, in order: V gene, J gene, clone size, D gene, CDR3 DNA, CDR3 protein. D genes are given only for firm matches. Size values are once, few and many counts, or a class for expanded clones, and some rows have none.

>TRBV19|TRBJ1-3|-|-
TGTGCCAGTAGGATATCCCCCCAGGCGGGCTCTGGAAACACCATATATTTT
CASRISPQAGSGNTIYF
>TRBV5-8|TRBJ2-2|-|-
TGTGCCAGTACCCCGAGACAGGAGACCGGGGAGCTGTTTTTT
CASTPRQETGELFF
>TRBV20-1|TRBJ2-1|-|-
TGCAGTGCCACGAGCGGTACTGAGTTCTTC
CSATSGTEFF
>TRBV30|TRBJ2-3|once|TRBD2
TGTGCCTGGAGTCTGGGCGGGAGCAGGTCAGATACGCAGTATTTT
CAWSLGGSRSDTQYF
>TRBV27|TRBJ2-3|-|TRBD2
TGTGCCAGCAGTCTGTACAGGGCTAGCGGGGTCCTCACAGATACGCAGTATTTT
CASSLYRASGVLTDTQYF
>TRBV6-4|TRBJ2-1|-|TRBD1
TGTGCCAGCAGACGGGACAGCAGCTACAATGAGCAGTTCTTC
CASRRDSSYNEQFF
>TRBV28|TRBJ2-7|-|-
TGTGCCAGCAGAGAAGAGTACGAGCAGTACTTC
CASREEYEQYF
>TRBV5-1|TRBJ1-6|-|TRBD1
TGCGCCAGCAGAGCCGGGACAGGGATCGGCTCCTATAATTCACCCCTCCACTTT
CASRAGTGIGSYNSPLHF
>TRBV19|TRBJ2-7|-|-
TGTGCCAGTAGTATAGTGGGCAGAACGTACGAGCAGTACTTC
CASSIVGRTYEQYF
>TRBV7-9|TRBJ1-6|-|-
TGTGTCCTCTCCAGAGACACCCCTAATTCACCCCTCCACTTT
CVLSRDTPNSPLHF
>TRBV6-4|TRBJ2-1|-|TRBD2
TGTGCCAGCAGTCCTAGCGGGGGGGCTGGAAATGAGCAGTTCTTC
CASSPSGGAGNEQFF
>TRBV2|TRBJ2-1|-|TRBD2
TGTGCCAGCGGGCGGGAGAGTGAGCAGTTCTTC
CASGRESEQFF
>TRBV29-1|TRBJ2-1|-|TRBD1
TGCTGCACCGGGACAGCCTACAATGAGCAGTTCTTC
CCTGTAYNEQFF
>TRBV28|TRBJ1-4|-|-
TGTGCCAGCCTAAGGACAGAGAATGAAAAACTGTTTTTT
CASLRTENEKLFF
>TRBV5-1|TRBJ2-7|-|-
TGCGCCAGCAGCTTGGGAGTTTCCTACGAGCAGTACTTC
CASSLGVSYEQYF
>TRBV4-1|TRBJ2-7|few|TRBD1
TGCGCCAGCAGCCGGGGTGGGGGACAGGGGGCTTACGAGCAGTACTTC
CASSRGGGQGAYEQYF
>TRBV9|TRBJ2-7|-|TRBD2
TGTGCCAGCAGCGTAGAGCGGGACCTTCACCGGGGGCAGTACTTC
CASSVERDLHRGQYF
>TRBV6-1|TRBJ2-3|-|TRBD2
TGTGCCAGCAGTGACATAATAGCGGGGGACACCACAGATACGCAGTATTTT
CASSDIIAGDTTDTQYF
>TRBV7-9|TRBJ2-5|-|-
TGTGCCAGCAGCTTAGCGACAGTGGGGACCCAGTACTTC
CASSLATVGTQYF
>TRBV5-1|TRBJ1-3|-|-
TGCGCCAGCAGCTTGGATCCCAGGGGAGACCGAAACACCATATATTTT
CASSLDPRGDRNTIYF
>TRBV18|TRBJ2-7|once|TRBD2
TGTGCCAGCTCACCACGGATCGGGACTAGCAGTTCCTACGAGCAGTACTTC
CASSPRIGTSSSYEQYF
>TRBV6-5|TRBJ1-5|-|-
TGTGCCAGCAGTTACAACAGGGAACGACAGCCCCAGCATTTT
CASSYNRERQPQHF
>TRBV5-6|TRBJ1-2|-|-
TGTGCCAGCAGCCTTACCGGGACACAGGTTAACACCTTC
CASSLTGTQVNTF
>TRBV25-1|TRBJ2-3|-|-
TGTGCCAGCAGTGAACCCGGTCCCGGGTGGGATACGCAGTATTTT
CASSEPGPGWDTQYF
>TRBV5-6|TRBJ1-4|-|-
TGTGCCAGCGCCACCAATCAGGGTAATGAAAAACTGTTTTTT
CASATNQGNEKLFF
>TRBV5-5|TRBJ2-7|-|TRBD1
TGTGCCAGCAGTCCAAGGTGGGGACAGGGTTATAACGAGCAGTACTTC
CASSPRWGQGYNEQYF